This record looks at one TCR beta chain sequence and its context. This CDR3 is also generated by other DNA sequences in the sample. The sample is drawn from a study of shared clonotypes between healthy human individuals. The J segment lost 7 bases and the V segment lost 6 bases, leaving 7 bases of the junction unmatched. This CDR3 region has 14 residues. Per the germline V gene, CDR1 is MNHNS and CDR2 is SASEGT. The data were produced by immunoSEQ multiplex PCR, yet TCRdb's version contains in-frame clones alone and is incomplete. The sample consists of approximately 2.5 million clones, over 85% of them appearing once. CD45RA+ naive and CD45RA-negative memory subsets were separated from CD4+ cells.

The sequence derives from a man younger than 35 in good health. Some clones in this sample may be carry-over from other donors' samples. The chain uses TRBV6-1 and TRBJ2-7, with 12 bases lining up with TRBD1. Sequenced material: naive CD4+ T cells from PBMCs. The subset is: CD45RA+ positively selected. The CDR3 sequence: CASRTGTGGREQYF. CDR3 coding DNA: TGTGCCAGCAGGACCGGGACAGGGGGCCGAGAGCAGTACTTC.